A single sample is the source of the 27 T cell receptor beta chains below, sequenced in a study of T cell responses to AZD1222 COVID-19 vaccine (TCRdb year 2021). The library was generated by the immunoSEQ multiplex PCR assay. The table comes from immuneACCESS by way of TCRdb, which keeps in-frame sequences with V and J called. Part of the clones is missing from these tables; in studies checked, under half for an unresolved V gene and the rest for unknown reasons. Within this sample are 80,000 or so clones, with approximately 80% of them counted one time only. The biggest ten clones account for about 25% of the sample. The sample's time point label is to be understood as: about 28 days (+/-7) after the second vaccine dose. The sample's treatment or condition label, in plain terms: meningococcal conjugate vaccine given as trial control. The sequences come from peripheral blood, collected 28 days after the second dose of the MenACWY control vaccine. The origin of the receptors is an adult who received the MenACWY meningococcal vaccine as a control.

The V gene is TRBV5-6, the J gene TRBJ1-1, with 9 bases lining up with TRBD1. In germline, CDR1 is SGHDT, CDR2 YYEEEE. The CDR3 spans 14 residues. Trimming at V came to 3 bases and at J to 5 bases, leaving 5 bases not matched to a gene. CDR3 nucleotide sequence: TGTGCCAGCAGCTCTCCGACAGGGGGTACTGAAGCTTTCTTT. This gives the protein CASSSPTGGTEAFF. Complete variable domain (other parts from reference TRBV5-6 and TRBJ1-1): DAGVTQSPTHLIKTRGQQVTLRCSPKSGHDTVSWYQQALGQGPQFIFQYYEEEERQRGNFPDRFSGHQFPNYSSELNVNALLLGDSALYLCASSSPTGGTEAFFGQGTRLTVV.

The gene calls are TRBV7-9 and TRBJ1-1; D gene ambiguous. The CDR3 is 14 amino acids. V dropped 5 bases and J dropped 1 base, with 11 bases sitting between them. Germline V lookup: CDR1 SEHNR, CDR2 FQNEAQ (reference sequence). The CDR3: CASSPQAGNTEAFF. The CDR3 DNA is TGTGCCAGCAGCCCTCAGGCGGGGAACACTGAAGCTTTCTTT. The whole variable domain, remainder taken from reference TRBV7-9 and TRBJ1-1, is DTGVSQNPRHKITKRGQNVTFRCDPISEHNRLYWYRQTLGQGPEFLTYFQNEAQLEKSRLLSDRFSAERPKGSFSTLEIQRTEQGDSAMYLCASSPQAGNTEAFFGQGTRLTVV.

V usage is TRBV7-9 and J usage is TRBJ2-5; 8 bases are shared with TRBD1. This CDR3 contains 15 residues. The trim removed 4 bases at V and 1 base at J, leaving 5 bases unmatched. From germline, CDR1 is SEHNR and CDR2 FQNEAQ (reference sequence). The CDR3 protein is CASSSQGASQETQYF. The DNA for the CDR3 is TGTGCCAGCAGCTCCCAGGGGGCCTCCCAAGAGACCCAGTACTTC. The full variable domain, with the rest looked up from reference TRBV7-9 and TRBJ2-5, is DTGVSQNPRHKITKRGQNVTFRCDPISEHNRLYWYRQTLGQGPEFLTYFQNEAQLEKSRLLSDRFSAERPKGSFSTLEIQRTEQGDSAMYLCASSSQGASQETQYFGPGTRLLVL.

The V and J genes are TRBV28 and TRBJ2-3, with D tentatively TRBD1 or TRBD2 (5 bases each). This CDR3 is 14 amino acids long. V lost 3 bases and J lost 5, with 12 bases in between. The germline V gene encodes CDR1 MDHEN and CDR2 SYDVKM. As DNA, the CDR3 is TGTGCCAGCAGTTTGAGCGGCCAGGGAGATACGCAGTATTTT. Amino acid sequence: CASSLSGQGDTQYF.

The count of this clone is one. This chain connects TRBV4-1 to TRBJ2-7; possibly TRBD1 for D (6 bases). V was pared by 1 base and J by 6 bases, with 10 bases between. The length of the CDR3 is 13 residues. Germline V gene data show CDR1 as MGHRA and CDR2 as YSYEKL. CDR3 loop: CASSQARGGEQYF. As DNA, the CDR3 is TGCGCCAGCAGCCAAGCACGAGGGGGCGAGCAGTACTTC.

This chain connects TRBV6-5 to TRBJ1-6; no clear D gene. Trimming took off 8 bases at V and 1 base at J, with 6 bases between the two ends. The CDR3 contains 13 residues. Germline V gives CDR1 MNHEY, CDR2 SVGAGI. CDR3 sequence: CASRSSYNSPLHF. The CDR3 DNA follows: TGTGCCAGCCGGAGTTCCTATAATTCACCCCTCCACTTT.

The chain uses TRBV3-1 (or the pseudogene TRBV3-2) and TRBJ2-2; possibly TRBD1 or TRBD2 for D (6 bases each). The CDR3 loop spans 13 amino acids. From germline, CDR1 is LGHDT and CDR2 YNNKEL (reference sequence). Trimming left V 11 bases short and J 1 base short, with 11 bases between. The CDR3 is CAAGHLNTGELFF. The CDR3 DNA reads as TGTGCCGCGGGACACTTGAACACCGGGGAGCTGTTTTTT.

This clone was found a few times. The rearrangement links TRBV27 to TRBJ2-1, with 9 bases aligning to TRBD2. Germline CDR1 reads MNHEY; CDR2 reads SMNVEV (reference sequence). Unmatched junction bases numbered 13, after V lost 2 bases and J lost 8 bases. The CDR3 sequence is 17 residues long. CDR3: CASSLGPELAGSDEQFF. As DNA, the CDR3 is TGTGCCAGCAGTTTAGGTCCGGAACTAGCGGGCTCGGATGAGCAGTTCTTC.

The CDR3 nucleotides read TGTGCCAGCCGCCCTGGGACTAAGCCCCAGCATTTT. It encodes CASRPGTKPQHF. V is TRBV28 and J is TRBJ1-5; D is perhaps TRBD1 (5 bases). Germline assignment: CDR1 MDHEN and CDR2 SYDVKM. The V gene lost 8 bases and the J gene lost 8 bases, with 13 bases spanning the gap. The length of the CDR3 is 12 residues.

This clone was picked up one time. This chain links TRBV5-1 with TRBJ2-7, with 7 bases matching TRBD1. Germline values: CDR1 SGHRS, CDR2 YFSETQ. V was clipped by 2 bases and J by 5 bases; unmatched bases: 7. There are 14 residues in the CDR3. The CDR3 protein is CASSLTTGVNEQYF. CDR3 DNA sequence: TGCGCCAGCAGCTTAACAACAGGGGTAAACGAGCAGTACTTC.

The rearrangement joins TRBV29-1 to TRBJ2-7; 8 positions agree with TRBD2. This CDR3 is 15 amino acids long. Trimming took 6 bases from V and 0 from J; bases not matched to a gene: 10. Looked up from germline, CDR1 is SQVTM and CDR2 is ANQGSEA. The CDR3 DNA is TGCAGCGTCCTAAAACTTAGCGGGACCTCCTACGAGCAGTACTTC. Translated: CSVLKLSGTSYEQYF.

A remark on this clone: A junction boundary mismatches the germline segment, possibly from a read error. V usage is TRBV29-1 and J usage is TRBJ1-4; no firm D call. Germline V lookup: CDR1 SQVTM, CDR2 ANQGSEA. The CDR3 length is 14 residues. CDR3 sequence (DNA): TGCAGAGTTGAGATCCATCCATCTAATGAAAAACTGTTTTTT. This gives the protein CRVEIHPSNEKLFF.

This clone was detected a few times. This chain links TRBV29-1 with TRBJ1-1, with D possibly TRBD1 on 5 matching bases. The CDR3 consists of 11 residues. Between the trimmed V and J ends, which lost 7 bases and 2 bases, there was a span of 8 bases. CDR1 and CDR2 from the germline V gene are SQVTM and ANQGSEA. CDR3: CSGGTNTEAFF. The CDR3 region has the DNA TGCAGCGGAGGGACCAACACTGAAGCTTTCTTT.

The J gene is TRBJ1-1, the V gene TRBV7-8; a weak D match, TRBD1 (5 bases). Germline values: CDR1 SGHVS, CDR2 FQNEAQ. With 3 bases removed from V and 3 bases from J, the gap between germline ends came to 14 bases. This CDR3 spans 15 amino acids. For the CDR3, the DNA is TGTGCCAGCAGCTTTGGTCAGCGAGGGGACACTGAAGCTTTCTTT. As protein: CASSFGQRGDTEAFF.

This clone was detected only once. The rearrangement joins TRBV5-1 to TRBJ1-1, with 9 bases aligning to TRBD1. CDR1 and CDR2 (germline): SGHRS, YFSETQ. V shed 3 bases and J 3 bases; nucleotides not matched to a gene: 6. The CDR3 runs 15 residues. CDR3 nucleotide sequence: TGCGCCAGCAGCTCGCAGACAGGGGGGGACACTGAAGCTTTCTTT. Translated: CASSSQTGGDTEAFF. Combining the CDR3 with reference TRBV5-1 and TRBJ1-1 gives the whole variable domain KAGVTQTPRYLIKTRGQQVTLSCSPISGHRSVSWYQQTPGQGLQFLFEYFSETQRNKGNFPGRFSGRQFSNSRSEMNVSTLELGDSALYLCASSSQTGGDTEAFFGQGTRLTVV.

The chain joins TRBV4-3 to TRBJ1-6, with a possible D match to TRBD1 (5 bases). The CDR3 runs 16 residues. The V and J ends lost 3 bases and 0 bases respectively, with 9 bases between them. CDR1 and CDR2 from the germline V gene are LGHNA and YSLEER. CDR3 protein: CASSQAGSSYNSPLHF. The CDR3, as DNA: TGCGCCAGCAGCCAGGCAGGGAGCTCCTATAATTCACCCCTCCACTTT.

This clone showed up just once. The rearrangement links TRBV11-3 to TRBJ2-1; 8 positions agree with TRBD2. The CDR3 consists of 15 residues. Germline assignment: CDR1 SGHNT and CDR2 YENEEA. Trimming removed 5 bases from V and 5 bases from J; junction bases left unmatched: 8. This CDR3 is CASSVSGTRHNEQFF. The CDR3 DNA sequence: TGTGCCAGCAGCGTGAGCGGGACTAGGCACAATGAGCAGTTCTTC.

The J gene is TRBJ1-4, the V gene TRBV11-2; D unresolved. Trimming cost V 1 base and J 0 bases, with 9 bases left between them. CDR1 SGHAT and CDR2 FQNNGV come from the germline V gene. The CDR3 consists of 16 residues. CDR3 in amino acids: CASSLGRTTTNEKLFF. The CDR3 DNA is TGTGCCAGCAGCTTAGGTCGGACTACAACTAATGAAAAACTGTTTTTT.

The V and J genes are TRBV30 and TRBJ1-5, with D tentatively TRBD1 (6 bases). The germline V and J ends were trimmed by 2 bases and 5 bases, with 10 bases remaining between them. Germline CDR1 is GTSNPN and CDR2 is SVGIG (reference sequence). CDR3 length: 13 amino acids. This CDR3 is CAWSPNRDQPQHF. The CDR3 nucleotides read TGTGCCTGGAGTCCGAACAGGGATCAGCCCCAGCATTTT.

The chain recombines TRBV6-1 with TRBJ1-5; D is uncertain. The V gene lost 2 bases and the J gene lost 0 bases, with 17 bases spanning the gap. This CDR3 has 18 residues. Germline assignment: CDR1 MNHNS and CDR2 SASEGT. CDR3: CASSEPPHRGNSNQPQHF. The CDR3 DNA reads as TGTGCCAGCAGTGAACCGCCGCATCGAGGAAATAGCAATCAGCCCCAGCATTTT.

This clone was observed a handful of times. J is TRBJ1-3 and V is TRBV2; 8 bases match TRBD1. CDR3 length equals 15 residues. The J segment lost 4 bases and the V segment lost 8 bases, leaving 10 bases of the junction unmatched. The germline V gene has CDR1 SNHLY and CDR2 FYNNEI. CDR3 loop: CASGETGAYGNTIYF. As DNA, the CDR3 is TGTGCCAGCGGGGAGACAGGGGCGTACGGAAACACCATATATTTT.

This chain joins TRBV10-2 and TRBJ1-1; D call uncertain. Looked up from germline, CDR1 is WSHSY and CDR2 is SAAADI. The CDR3 is 13 residues long. V was cut by 5 bases and J by 6 bases, with 13 bases left in between. The chain's CDR3 is CASSTSEVAEAFF. For the CDR3, the DNA is TGCGCCAGCAGTACTTCCGAGGTCGCTGAAGCTTTCTTT.

This chain links TRBV5-6 with TRBJ2-3; D gene ambiguous. CDR1 SGHDT and CDR2 YYEEEE come from the germline V gene. The CDR3 extends over 15 amino acids. Trimming shortened V by 0 bases and J by 1 base, and 9 bases separated the two germline ends. The CDR3 coding sequence is TGTGCCAGCAGCTTGGGCAGTAGTGGCACAGATACGCAGTATTTT. It yields the protein CASSLGSSGTDTQYF.

DNA of the CDR3: TGCAGCGCTGGTACAGCGAGCTCTGGAAACACCATATATTTT. Translated, it gives CSAGTASSGNTIYF. The rearrangement joins TRBV29-1 to TRBJ1-3; unclear D gene. Germline V gene lookup returns CDR1 SQVTM and CDR2 ANQGSEA. The germline V and J ends were trimmed by 7 bases and 0 bases, with 13 bases remaining between them. This CDR3 comprises 14 residues.

V is TRBV6-5 and J is TRBJ2-7, with D hard to call. CDR1 is MNHEY and CDR2 is SVGAGI in the germline V gene. CDR3 length: 12 residues. Trimming took off 7 bases at V and 1 base at J, with 8 bases between the two ends. The CDR3 DNA reads TGTGCCAGCAACGGTCATTCCTACGAGCAGTACTTC. Translation: CASNGHSYEQYF.

The rearrangement joins TRBV9 to TRBJ2-7; TRBD1 agrees at 9 bases. The CDR3 contains 14 residues. Germline trimming cut 0 bases from V and 5 bases from J; bases unmatched to any gene: 3. From germline, CDR1 is SGDLS and CDR2 YYNGEE. CDR3 sequence: CASSVGTGAHEQYF. As DNA, the CDR3 is TGTGCCAGCAGCGTAGGGACAGGGGCCCACGAGCAGTACTTC.

This sequence joins TRBV3-1 (or the pseudogene TRBV3-2) and TRBJ2-5; D ambiguous. Deletions cut 6 bases from V and 5 bases from J, with 16 bases between. The CDR3 sequence is 14 residues long. Germline V gene lookup returns CDR1 LGHDT and CDR2 YNNKEL (reference sequence). CDR3 coding DNA: TGTGCCAGCAGTCCGACTGCCGCCAGCGAGACCCAGTACTTC. As protein: CASSPTAASETQYF.